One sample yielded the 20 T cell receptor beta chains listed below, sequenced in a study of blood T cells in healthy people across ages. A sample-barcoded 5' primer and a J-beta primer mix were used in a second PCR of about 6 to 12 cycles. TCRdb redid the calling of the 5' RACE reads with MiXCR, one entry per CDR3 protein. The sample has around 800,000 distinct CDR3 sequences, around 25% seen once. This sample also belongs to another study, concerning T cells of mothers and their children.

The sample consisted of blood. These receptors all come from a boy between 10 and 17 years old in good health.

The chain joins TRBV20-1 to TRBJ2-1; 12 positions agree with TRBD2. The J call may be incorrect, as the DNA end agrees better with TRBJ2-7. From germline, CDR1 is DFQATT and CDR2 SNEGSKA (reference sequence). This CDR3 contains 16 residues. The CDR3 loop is CSARPLAGGQSYEQYF. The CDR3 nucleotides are TGCAGTGCTAGACCCCTAGCGGGGGGGCAGAGCTACGAGCAGTACTTC.

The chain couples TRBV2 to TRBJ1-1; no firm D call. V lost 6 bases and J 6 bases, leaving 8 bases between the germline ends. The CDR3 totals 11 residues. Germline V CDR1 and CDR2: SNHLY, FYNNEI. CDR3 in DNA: TGTGCCAGCAGCCCTGGGGCTGAAGCTTTCTTT. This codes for CASSPGAEAFF.

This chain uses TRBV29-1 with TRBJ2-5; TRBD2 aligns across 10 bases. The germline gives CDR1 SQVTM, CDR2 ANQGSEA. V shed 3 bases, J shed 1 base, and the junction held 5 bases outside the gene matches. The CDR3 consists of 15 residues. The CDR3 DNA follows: TGCAGCGTTGACGAGCGGGGGGGATTCCAAGAGACCCAGTACTTC. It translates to CSVDERGGFQETQYF.

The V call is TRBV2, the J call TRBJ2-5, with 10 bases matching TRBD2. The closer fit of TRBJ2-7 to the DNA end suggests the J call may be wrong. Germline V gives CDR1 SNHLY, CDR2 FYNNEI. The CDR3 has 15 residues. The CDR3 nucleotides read TGTGCCAGCGACCCTAGCGGGGGCTTCACCTACGAGCAGTACTTC. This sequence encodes CASDPSGGFTYEQYF.

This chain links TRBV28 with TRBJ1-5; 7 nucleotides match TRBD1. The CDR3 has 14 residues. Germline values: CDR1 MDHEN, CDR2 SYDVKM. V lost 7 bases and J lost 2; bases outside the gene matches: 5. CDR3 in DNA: TGTGCCAGCACCCGTGGACAGGGCAATCAGCCCCAGCATTTT. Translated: CASTRGQGNQPQHF.

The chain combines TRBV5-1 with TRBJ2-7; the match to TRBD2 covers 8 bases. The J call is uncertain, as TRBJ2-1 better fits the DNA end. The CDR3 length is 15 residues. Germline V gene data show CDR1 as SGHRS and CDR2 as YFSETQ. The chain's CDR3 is CASSLIRGGNDEQFF. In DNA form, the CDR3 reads TGCGCCAGCAGCTTGATTCGGGGGGGCAATGATGAGCAGTTCTTC.

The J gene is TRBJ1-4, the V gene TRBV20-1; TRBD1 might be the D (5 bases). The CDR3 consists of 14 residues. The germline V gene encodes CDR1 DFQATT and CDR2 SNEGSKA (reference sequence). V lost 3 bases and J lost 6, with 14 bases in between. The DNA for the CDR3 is TGCAGTGCTAGGATACTGGGGGAGTATGAAAAACTGTTTTTT. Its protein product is CSARILGEYEKLFF.

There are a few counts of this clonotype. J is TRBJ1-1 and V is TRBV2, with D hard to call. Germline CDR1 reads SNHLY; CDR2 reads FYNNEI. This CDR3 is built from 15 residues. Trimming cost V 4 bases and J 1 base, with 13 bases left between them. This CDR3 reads CASSGSRTANTEAFF. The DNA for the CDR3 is TGTGCCAGCAGTGGCTCCCGGACGGCGAACACTGAAGCTTTCTTT.

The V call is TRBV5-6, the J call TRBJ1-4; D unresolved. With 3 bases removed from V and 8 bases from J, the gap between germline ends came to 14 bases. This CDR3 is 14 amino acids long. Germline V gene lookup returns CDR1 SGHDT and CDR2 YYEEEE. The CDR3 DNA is TGTGCCAGCAGCTGGGGTCGGGTTAGCGAAAAACTGTTTTTT. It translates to CASSWGRVSEKLFF.

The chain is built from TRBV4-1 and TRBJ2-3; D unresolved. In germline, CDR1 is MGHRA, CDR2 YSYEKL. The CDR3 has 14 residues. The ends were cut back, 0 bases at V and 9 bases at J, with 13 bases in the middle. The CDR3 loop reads CASSQDYRSPTQYF. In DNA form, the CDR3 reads TGCGCCAGCAGCCAAGATTATCGGTCGCCAACGCAGTATTTT.

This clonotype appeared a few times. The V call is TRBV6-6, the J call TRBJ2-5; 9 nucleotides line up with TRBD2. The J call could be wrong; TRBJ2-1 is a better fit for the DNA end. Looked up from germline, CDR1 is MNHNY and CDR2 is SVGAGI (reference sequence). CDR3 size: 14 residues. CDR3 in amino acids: CASRVAGAYNEQFF. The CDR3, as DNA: TGTGCCAGCAGGGTAGCGGGGGCCTACAATGAGCAGTTCTTC.

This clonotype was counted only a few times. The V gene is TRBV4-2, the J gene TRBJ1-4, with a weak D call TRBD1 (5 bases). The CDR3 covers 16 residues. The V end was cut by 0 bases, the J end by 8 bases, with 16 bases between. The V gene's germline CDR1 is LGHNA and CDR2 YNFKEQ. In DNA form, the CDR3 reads TGTGCCAGCAGCCAAGATGGGGCCATAGGGAGGGAAAAACTGTTTTTT. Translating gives CASSQDGAIGREKLFF.

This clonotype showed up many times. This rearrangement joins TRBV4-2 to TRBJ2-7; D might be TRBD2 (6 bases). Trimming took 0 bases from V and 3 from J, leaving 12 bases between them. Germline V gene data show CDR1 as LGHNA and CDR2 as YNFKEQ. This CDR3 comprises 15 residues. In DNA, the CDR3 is TGTGCCAGCAGCCAAGAAAAGGGTAGCGGCTACGAGCAGTACTTC. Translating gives CASSQEKGSGYEQYF.

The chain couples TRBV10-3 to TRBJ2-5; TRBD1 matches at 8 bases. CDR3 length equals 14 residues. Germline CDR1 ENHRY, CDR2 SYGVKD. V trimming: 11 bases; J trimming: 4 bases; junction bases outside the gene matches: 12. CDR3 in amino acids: CAAGAGGAGETQYF. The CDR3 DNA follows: TGTGCCGCCGGGGCAGGGGGCGCCGGAGAGACCCAGTACTTC.

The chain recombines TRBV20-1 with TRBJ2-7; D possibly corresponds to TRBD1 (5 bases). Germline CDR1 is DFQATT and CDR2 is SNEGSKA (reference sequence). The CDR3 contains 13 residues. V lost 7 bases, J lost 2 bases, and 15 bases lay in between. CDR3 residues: CSVSVTAPYEQYF. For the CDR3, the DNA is TGCAGTGTTAGTGTGACAGCGCCCTACGAGCAGTACTTC.

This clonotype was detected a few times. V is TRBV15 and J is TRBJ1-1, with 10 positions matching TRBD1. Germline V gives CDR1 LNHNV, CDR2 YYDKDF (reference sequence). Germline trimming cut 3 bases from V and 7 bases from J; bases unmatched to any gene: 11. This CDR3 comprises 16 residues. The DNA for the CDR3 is TGTGCCACCAGCAGCGCCCATGACAGGGGGCTACTTGAAGCTTTCTTT. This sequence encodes CATSSAHDRGLLEAFF.

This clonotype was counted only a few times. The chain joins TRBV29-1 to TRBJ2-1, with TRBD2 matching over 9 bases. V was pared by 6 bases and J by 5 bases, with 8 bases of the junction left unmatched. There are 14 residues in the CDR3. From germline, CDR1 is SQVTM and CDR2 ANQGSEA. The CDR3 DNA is TGCAGCGTGTTAAGGGGACTAGCCAACAATGAGCAGTTCTTC. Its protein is CSVLRGLANNEQFF.

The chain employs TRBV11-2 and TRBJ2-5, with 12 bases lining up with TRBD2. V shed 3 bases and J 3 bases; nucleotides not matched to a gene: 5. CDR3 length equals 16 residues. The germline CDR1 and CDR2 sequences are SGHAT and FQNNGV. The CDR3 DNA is TGTGCCAGCAGCTTCTCTCTAGCGGGGGGGAAAGAGACCCAGTACTTC. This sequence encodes CASSFSLAGGKETQYF.

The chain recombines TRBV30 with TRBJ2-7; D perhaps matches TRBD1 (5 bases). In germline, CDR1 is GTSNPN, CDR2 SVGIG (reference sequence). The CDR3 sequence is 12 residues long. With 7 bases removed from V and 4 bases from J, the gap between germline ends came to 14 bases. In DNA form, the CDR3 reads TGTGCCTTCACCCAGGACATTTACGAGCAGTACTTC. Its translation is CAFTQDIYEQYF.

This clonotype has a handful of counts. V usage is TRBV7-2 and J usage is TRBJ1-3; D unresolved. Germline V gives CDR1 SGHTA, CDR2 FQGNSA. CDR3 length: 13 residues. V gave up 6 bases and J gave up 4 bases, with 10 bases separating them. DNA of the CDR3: TGTGCCAGCAGTACCTCTAGGGGAAACACCATATATTTT. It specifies CASSTSRGNTIYF.